The clone carrying this TCR beta chain was seen repeatedly, ten times or more. Its target is not known. Time point defined: sample taken at primary tumor resection. This sample was taken from a study of spatial heterogeneity in lung cancer. Across the study: Sequences of the beta chain were consistently detected in greater numbers than alpha-chain sequences. Findings and limits, study-wide: One measure, the expanded intratumoral alpha and beta TCR count, tracked tumor mutation counts.

CDR3 length: 13 amino acids. The germline gives CDR1 SGHTA, CDR2 FQGNSA. V gave up 5 bases and J gave up 7 bases; unmatched junction bases: 8. TCRdb re-analysed the 5' RACE reads in MiXCR, keeping a single row per CDR3 protein. The data show a few thousand distinct CDR3 sequences, 7.7% seen once. The sequence derives from a female donor with early-stage non-small cell lung cancer. The gene calls are TRBV7-2 and TRBJ2-7; 7 bases are a match to TRBD1. The sample here was lung tumor tissue, taken at surgery. The CDR3 region is CASSVQGLGEQYF. In DNA form, the CDR3 reads TGTGCCAGCAGCGTACAGGGGCTTGGGGAGCAGTACTTC. Combining the CDR3 with reference TRBV7-2 and TRBJ2-7 gives the whole variable domain GAGVSQSPSNKVTEKGKDVELRCDPISGHTALYWYRQSLGQGLEFLIYFQGNSAPDKSGLPSDRFSAERTGGSVSTLTIQRTQQEDSAVYLCASSVQGLGEQYFGPGTRLTVT.